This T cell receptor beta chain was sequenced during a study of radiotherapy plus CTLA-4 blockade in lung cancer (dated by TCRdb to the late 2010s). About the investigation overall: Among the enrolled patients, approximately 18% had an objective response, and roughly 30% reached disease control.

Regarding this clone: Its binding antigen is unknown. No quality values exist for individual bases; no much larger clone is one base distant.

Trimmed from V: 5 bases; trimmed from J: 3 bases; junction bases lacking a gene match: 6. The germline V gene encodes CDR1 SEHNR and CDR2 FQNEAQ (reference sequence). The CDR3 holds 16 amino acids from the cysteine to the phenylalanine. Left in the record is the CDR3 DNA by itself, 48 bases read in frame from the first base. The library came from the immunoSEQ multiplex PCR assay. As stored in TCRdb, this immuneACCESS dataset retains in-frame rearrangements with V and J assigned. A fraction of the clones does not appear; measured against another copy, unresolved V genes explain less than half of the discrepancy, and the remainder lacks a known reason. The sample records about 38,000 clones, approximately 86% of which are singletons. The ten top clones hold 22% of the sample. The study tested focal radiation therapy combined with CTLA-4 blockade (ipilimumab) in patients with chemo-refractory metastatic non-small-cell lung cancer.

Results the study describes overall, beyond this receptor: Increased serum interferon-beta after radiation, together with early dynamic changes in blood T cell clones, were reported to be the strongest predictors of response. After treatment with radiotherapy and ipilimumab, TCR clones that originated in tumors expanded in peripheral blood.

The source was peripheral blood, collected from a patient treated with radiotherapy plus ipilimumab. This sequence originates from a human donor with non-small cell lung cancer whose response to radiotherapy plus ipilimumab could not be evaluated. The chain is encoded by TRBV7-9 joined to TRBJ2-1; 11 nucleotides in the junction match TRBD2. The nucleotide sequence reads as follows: TGTGCCAGCAGCACCCGACTAGCGGGGCACTACAATGAGCAGTTCTTC. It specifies CASSTRLAGHYNEQFF.